This T cell receptor beta chain emerged from a study of blood T cell repertoires in COVID-19. Measured with immunoSEQ multiplex PCR; TCRdb has only the in-frame clones, and not every one. Of 50,000 to 80,000 clones listed, around 90% are singletons. Enrolment of Seattle patients took place during active infection, and they were followed longitudinally. The clonotype was recovered from a woman between 55 and 75 years old with COVID-19, enrolled during active disease. Sequenced: peripheral blood.

Here the CDR3 reads CASSVQGASYEQYF. CDR3 in DNA: TGTGCCAGCAGTGTACAGGGGGCTTCCTACGAGCAGTACTTC. The gene calls are TRBV2 and TRBJ2-7, with TRBD1 matching 9 bases. The CDR3 contains 14 residues. V lost 4 bases to trimming and J lost 1 base; unmatched junction nucleotides: 2. In germline, CDR1 is SNHLY, CDR2 FYNNEI.